This TCR beta chain was profiled in a study of T cells in Graves' hyperthyroidism and ophthalmopathy. Study-level points and caveats: In blood, most of the thyroid clonotypes expanded above 0.001 were also present.

Authors of the study amplified TCR beta CDR3 regions from RNA transcripts. TCR CDR3 underwent first-round RT-PCR with the HTBI primer set. A single record per CDR3 protein comes from TCRdb applying MiXCR to the multiplex PCR reads. Among hundreds of thousands of distinct CDR3 sequences listed, approximately 15% were seen once. This clonotype has just a few counts. The antigen remains undetermined. Enrolled ophthalmopathy patients presented with a Clinical Activity Score of at least 3, a NOSPECS grade of at least 4, and disease duration under 3 months. The CDR3 contains 13 residues. CDR1 and CDR2 from the germline V gene are DFQATT and SNEGSKA (reference sequence). V shed 6 bases and J shed 8 bases, with 17 bases lying between them.

The receptor was derived from a woman in her fifties or sixties with Graves' ophthalmopathy. Input material: blood. This sequence joins TRBV20-1 and TRBJ2-1; weak D call: TRBD2 (6 bases). The CDR3 nucleotides read TGCAGTGCGGCCCCCGGGAGTGCTGATGAGCAGTTCTTC. Its protein product is CSAAPGSADEQFF.